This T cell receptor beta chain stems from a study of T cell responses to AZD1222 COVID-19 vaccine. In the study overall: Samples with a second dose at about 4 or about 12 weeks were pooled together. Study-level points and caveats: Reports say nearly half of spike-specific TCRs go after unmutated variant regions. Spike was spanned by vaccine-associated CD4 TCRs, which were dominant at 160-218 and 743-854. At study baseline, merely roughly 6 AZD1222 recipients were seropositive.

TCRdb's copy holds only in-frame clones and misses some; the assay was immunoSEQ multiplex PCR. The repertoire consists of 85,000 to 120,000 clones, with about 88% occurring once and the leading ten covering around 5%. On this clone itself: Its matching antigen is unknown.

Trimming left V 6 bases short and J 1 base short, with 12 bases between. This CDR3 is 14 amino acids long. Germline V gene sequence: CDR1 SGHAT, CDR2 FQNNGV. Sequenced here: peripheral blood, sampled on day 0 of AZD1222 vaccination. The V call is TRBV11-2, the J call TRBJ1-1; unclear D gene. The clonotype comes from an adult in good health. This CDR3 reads CASRSYPRNTEAFF. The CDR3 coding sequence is TGTGCCAGCAGATCTTATCCGAGGAACACTGAAGCTTTCTTT.